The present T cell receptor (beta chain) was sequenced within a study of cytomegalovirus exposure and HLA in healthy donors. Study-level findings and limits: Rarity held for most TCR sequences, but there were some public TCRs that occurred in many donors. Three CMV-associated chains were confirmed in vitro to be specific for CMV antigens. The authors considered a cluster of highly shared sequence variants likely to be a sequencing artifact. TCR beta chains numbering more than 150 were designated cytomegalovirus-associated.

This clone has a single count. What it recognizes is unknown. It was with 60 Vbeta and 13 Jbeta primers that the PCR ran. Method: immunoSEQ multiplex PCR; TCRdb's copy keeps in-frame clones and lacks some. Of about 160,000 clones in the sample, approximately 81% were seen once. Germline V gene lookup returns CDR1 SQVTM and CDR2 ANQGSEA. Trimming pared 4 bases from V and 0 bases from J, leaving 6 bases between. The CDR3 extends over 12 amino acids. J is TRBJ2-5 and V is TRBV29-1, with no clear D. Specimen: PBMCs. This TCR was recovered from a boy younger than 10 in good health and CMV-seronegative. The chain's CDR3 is CSVGRDQETQYF. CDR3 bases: TGCAGCGTTGGCCGGGACCAAGAGACCCAGTACTTC.